This T cell receptor beta chain originates from a study of identifying expanded T cells in peripheral blood (dated by TCRdb to between 2017 and 2020). Some background on the complete study: Separate aliquots of the same genomic DNA pool were sequenced to produce technical replicates, and four replicates were compared in pairs.

The immunoSEQ Assay, which uses bias-controlled multiplex PCR amplification of genomic DNA, was used to profile TCRbeta CDR3 regions. Per the original workflow: To quantify the absolute abundance of each unique TCRbeta CDR3 region, the sequences were collapsed and filtered. Two models were used to test differential abundance: a binomial model (Fisher-equivalent) and a beta-binomial model that adds time-dependent variance fitted from healthy donors. Any clone with fewer than 5 combined templates was excluded, and a clone was called differentially abundant if its Benjamini-Hochberg FDR was below 0.01. Using the form v = (b*log(k)+a)^2, the beta-binomial variance was modeled as a function of the total template count across the two samples. As stored in TCRdb, this immuneACCESS dataset retains in-frame rearrangements with V and J assigned. A fraction of the clones does not appear; measured against another copy, unresolved V genes explain less than half of the discrepancy, and the remainder lacks a known reason. The DNA was the basis for D and trimming; V, J and clone size are from that table. This sample holds about 86,000 clones; 70% to 90% were observed only once. The ten largest clones capture around 6% of the sample.

Concerning this clone: Its specific antigen is unknown. Nothing much larger sits one base from this clone, and base qualities are not available.

Overall results and qualifications from the work: The authors expected that biological variance in healthy repertoires might rise further over much longer intervals, such as months to years. The beta-binomial model significantly reduced the number of clones called differentially abundant and the false-positive rate across all healthy-donor time intervals. In all healthy donors, the variance in clone template counts between samples taken about 14 days apart rose significantly as total template count increased. Between technical replicates the binomial model flagged 0.9 to 1.5 differentially abundant clones, whereas over around two weeks the binomial model flagged about 15 and over roughly 4 weeks approximately 18.

During the collection period, no immune events, such as infections, were documented for the healthy donors. Blood repertoires from healthy donors were used as a training cohort for calibrating time-dependent variance in a beta-binomial model of differential abundance of T-cell clones. The training cohort comprised roughly ten healthy donors, 3 female and 7 male. The donors were between roughly 29 and 70 years old, with an average age of roughly 40 years. Whole blood was collected from each healthy donor at three time points spaced two weeks apart and obtained from a commercial supplier. Genomic DNA was extracted from unsorted whole blood for immunosequencing. V ends up 3 bases short and J 9 bases short, with an unmatched junction base count of 8. The CDR3 has 13 amino acids, counting the end cysteine and phenylalanine. Just CDR3 DNA is preserved here, 39 bases in frame from base 1. For CDR1 and CDR2, the germline V gene lists KGHSH and LQKENI.

Specimen: blood. The V gene is TRBV18 and the J gene is TRBJ2-7; 7 of the junction bases match TRBD1. The TCR sequence derives from a person between 18 and 70 years old in good health. The CDR3 sequence is CASSPPGQDGQYF. The nucleotide sequence is given as TGTGCCAGCTCACCCCCCGGACAGGATGGGCAGTACTTC. Reference TRBV18 and TRBJ2-7 proteins supply the regions before and after the CDR3; the full variable domain is: NAGVMQNPRHLVRRRGQEARLRCSPMKGHSHVYWYRQLPEEGLKFMVYLQKENIIDESGMPKERFSAEFPKEGPSILRIQQVVRGDSAAYFCASSPPGQDGQYFGPGTRLTVT.